This T cell receptor (beta chain) was identified during a study of cytomegalovirus exposure and HLA in healthy donors. This CDR3 has 14 amino acids. The ends were cut back, 0 bases at V and 6 bases at J, with 15 bases in the middle. Germline V gene sequence: CDR1 GTSNPN, CDR2 SVGIG (reference sequence). Whole-study findings and limits: Upon later analysis, HLA-associated TCR beta chains proved more clonally expanded than other, equally common chains. CMV serostatus alone was available as immune exposure information. Sequencing artifact likely explains a cluster of highly shared sequence variants. Productive status was seen about 87% or about 30% of the time for most TCR beta V segments in an earlier analysis.

A remark on this clone: Its antigen is not identified.

Primers: 60 Vbeta forward and 13 Jbeta reverse. Clones were sequenced by immunoSEQ multiplex PCR, and TCRdb holds only the in-frame ones, with some missing. The table shows more than 85,000 clones, with roughly three quarters occurring only once. The chain uses TRBV30 and TRBJ2-7, with D perhaps matching TRBD1 (6 bases). The sample comprised PBMCs. The clonotype comes from a female donor in good health and CMV-seronegative. CDR3 nucleotide sequence: TGTGCCTGGAGTGTACAGGGAAACTTTTTCGAGCAGTACTTC. Translating gives CAWSVQGNFFEQYF.